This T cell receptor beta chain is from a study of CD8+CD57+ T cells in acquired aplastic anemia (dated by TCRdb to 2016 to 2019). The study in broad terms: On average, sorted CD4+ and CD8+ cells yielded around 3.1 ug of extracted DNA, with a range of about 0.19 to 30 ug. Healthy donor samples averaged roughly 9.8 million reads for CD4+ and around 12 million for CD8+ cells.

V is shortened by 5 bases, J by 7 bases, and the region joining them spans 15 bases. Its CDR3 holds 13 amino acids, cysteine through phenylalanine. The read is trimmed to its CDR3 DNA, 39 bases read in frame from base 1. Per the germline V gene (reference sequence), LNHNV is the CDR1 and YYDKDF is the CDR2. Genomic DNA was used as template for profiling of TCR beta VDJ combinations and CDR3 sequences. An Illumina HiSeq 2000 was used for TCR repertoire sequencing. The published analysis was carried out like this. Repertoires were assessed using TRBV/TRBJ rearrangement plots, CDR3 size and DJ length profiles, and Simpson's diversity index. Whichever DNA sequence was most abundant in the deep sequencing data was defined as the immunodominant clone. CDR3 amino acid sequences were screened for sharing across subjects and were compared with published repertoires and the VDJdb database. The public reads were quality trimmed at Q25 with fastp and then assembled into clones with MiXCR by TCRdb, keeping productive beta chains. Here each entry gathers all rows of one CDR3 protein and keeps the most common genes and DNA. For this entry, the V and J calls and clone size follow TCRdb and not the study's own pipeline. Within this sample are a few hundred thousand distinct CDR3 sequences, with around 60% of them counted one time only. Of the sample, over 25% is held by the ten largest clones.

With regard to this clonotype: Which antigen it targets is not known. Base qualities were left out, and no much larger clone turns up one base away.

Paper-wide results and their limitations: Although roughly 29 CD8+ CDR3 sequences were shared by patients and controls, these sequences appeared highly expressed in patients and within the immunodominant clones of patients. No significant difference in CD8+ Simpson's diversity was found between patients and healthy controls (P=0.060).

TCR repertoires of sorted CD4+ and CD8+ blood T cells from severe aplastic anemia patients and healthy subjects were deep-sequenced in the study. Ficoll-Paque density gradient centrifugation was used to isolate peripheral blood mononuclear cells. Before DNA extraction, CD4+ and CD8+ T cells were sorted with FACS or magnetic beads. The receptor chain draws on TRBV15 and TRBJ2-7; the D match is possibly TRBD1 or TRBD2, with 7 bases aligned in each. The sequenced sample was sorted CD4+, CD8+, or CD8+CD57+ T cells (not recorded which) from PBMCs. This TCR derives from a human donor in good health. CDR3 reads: CATSGVQGGEQYF. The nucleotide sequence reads TGTGCCACCAGCGGGGTTCAGGGGGGGGAGCAGTACTTC.